This paragraph reports one T cell receptor (beta chain). The antigen it binds to is not known. It has no much larger one-base neighbor in the sample; base qualities were not kept. These data belong to a study of OX40 agonist ivuxolimab in advanced cancers. As for the study more broadly: The costimulatory receptor OX40 (CD134) was targeted by ivuxolimab, a fully human IgG2 agonistic monoclonal antibody. Intravenous ivuxolimab was administered to patients every 2 weeks at six dose levels: 0.01, 0.1, 0.3, 1.5, 3 and 10 mg/kg. Of the 50 to 55 patients in dose escalation, about 19 had hepatocellular carcinoma, some 15 had melanoma, 9 had renal cell carcinoma and 9 had head and neck cancer. A male proportion of 82.7% and a mean age of approximately 58 years, ranging from 23 to 79, were recorded for the dose-escalation cohort. Patients were allowed to have had prior anti-PD-1, anti-PD-L1 or anti-CTLA-4 therapy, and around 43% of the dose-escalation patients had been treated with checkpoint inhibitors. Partial responses occurred in three dose-escalation patients, of whom one had hepatocellular carcinoma and two had cutaneous melanoma. The purpose of peripheral TCRbeta sequencing was to test whether ivuxolimab changed TCR sequence diversity and led to clonal T-cell expansion. The monotherapy dose-escalation portion (N ≈ 52 patients) of the phase I ivuxolimab trial is reported in the paper.

V is pruned by 1 base and J by 5 bases, leaving 7 bases of the junction without a gene match. Including cysteine and phenylalanine, the CDR3 has 16 amino acids. CDR3 DNA only is kept here, 48 bases in frame from base 1. The germline V gene supplies CDR1 SGHTA and CDR2 FQGNSA. The trial excluded patients who had a history of autoimmune disease or were on systemic immunosuppression. Peripheral blood for TCR sequencing was collected from all dose cohorts at baseline, on cycle 4 day 1, and on cycle 7 day 1. Samples were obtained from an open-label, multicenter, first-in-human phase I dose-escalation trial of ivuxolimab. Adults with locally advanced or metastatic melanoma, renal cell, hepatocellular, or head and neck squamous cell carcinoma were enrolled in the trial. Before TCR sequencing, CD4+ T cells and CD8+ T cells from peripheral blood were sorted into separate populations. Genomic DNA was extracted from sorted cells for sequencing of the TCRbeta CDR3 region. TCRbeta CDR3 regions were sequenced using the immunoSEQ Assay. TCRdb obtained this table from immuneACCESS and retained in-frame rearrangements with V and J assigned. These tables miss some clones; where compared with another copy, unresolved V genes account for less than half of the shortfall, and the remainder is unexplained. The sample contains fewer than 55,000 clones, more than 75% of them found a single time. The ten biggest clones cover 1.8% of the sample.

General conclusions and limits of the study: Antigen specificity was not determined for the clonally expanded peripheral T cells. Partial responders in the 0.1-3.0 mg/kg groups had among the lowest normalized peripheral clonal expansion, especially among CD8+ T cells. Low levels of normalized T-cell clonal expansion were also seen in some nonresponding patients. After ivuxolimab, expanded clones were on average more numerous among CD8+ T cells than among CD4+ T cells. At doses of 0.1 to 3.0 mg/kg, clonal expansion of both CD4+ and CD8+ blood T cells was observed from baseline to week 6.

This specimen consisted of CD4+ or CD8+ T cells sorted from blood, obtained in a trial of the OX40 agonist ivuxolimab. The TCR originated in an adult with an advanced solid tumor such as melanoma, head and neck, liver or kidney cancer. The sequence links TRBV7-2 to TRBJ2-1; TRBD1 matches 8 bases in the middle. At the DNA level, the sequence is TGTGCCAGCAGCTTAGAGAGGACAGGGTTTAACAATGAGCAGTTCTTC. Its amino acids are CASSLERTGFNNEQFF.